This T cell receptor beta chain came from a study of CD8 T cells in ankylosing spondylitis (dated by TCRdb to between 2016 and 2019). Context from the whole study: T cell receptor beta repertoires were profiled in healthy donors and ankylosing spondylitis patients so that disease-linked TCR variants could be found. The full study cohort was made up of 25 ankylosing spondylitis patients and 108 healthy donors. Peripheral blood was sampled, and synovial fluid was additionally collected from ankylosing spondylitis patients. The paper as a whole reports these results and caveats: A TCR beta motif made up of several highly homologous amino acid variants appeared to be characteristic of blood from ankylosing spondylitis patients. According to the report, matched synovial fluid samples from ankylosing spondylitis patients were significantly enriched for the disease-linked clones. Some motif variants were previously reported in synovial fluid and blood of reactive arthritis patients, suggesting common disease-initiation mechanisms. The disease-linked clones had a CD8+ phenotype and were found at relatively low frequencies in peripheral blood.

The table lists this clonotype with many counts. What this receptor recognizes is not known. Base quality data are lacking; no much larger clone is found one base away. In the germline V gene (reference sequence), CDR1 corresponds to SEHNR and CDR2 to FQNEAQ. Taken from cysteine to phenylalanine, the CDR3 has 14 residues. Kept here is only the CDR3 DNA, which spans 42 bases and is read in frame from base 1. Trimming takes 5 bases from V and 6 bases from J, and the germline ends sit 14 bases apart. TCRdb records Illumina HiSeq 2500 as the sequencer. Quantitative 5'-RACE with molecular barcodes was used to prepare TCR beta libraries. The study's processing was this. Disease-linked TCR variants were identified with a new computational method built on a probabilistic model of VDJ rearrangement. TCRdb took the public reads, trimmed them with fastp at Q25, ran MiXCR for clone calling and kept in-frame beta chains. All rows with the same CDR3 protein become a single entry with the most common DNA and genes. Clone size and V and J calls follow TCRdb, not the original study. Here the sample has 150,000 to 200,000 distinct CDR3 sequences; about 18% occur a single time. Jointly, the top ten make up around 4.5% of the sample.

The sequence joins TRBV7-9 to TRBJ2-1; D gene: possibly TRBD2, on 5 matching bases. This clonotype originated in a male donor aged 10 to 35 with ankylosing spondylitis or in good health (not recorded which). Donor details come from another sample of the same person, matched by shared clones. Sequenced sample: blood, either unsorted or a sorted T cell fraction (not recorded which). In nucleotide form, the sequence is TGTGCCAGCAGCGCCGAGGGTGGAGCCAATGAGCAGTTCTTC. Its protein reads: CASSAEGGANEQFF.